Presented here are 8 T cell receptor beta chains from one specimen sequenced in a study of shared clonotypes between healthy human individuals (dated by TCRdb to about 2020). The method behind the library was the immunoSEQ multiplex PCR assay. TCRdb took this table from immuneACCESS and kept in-frame rearrangements with V and J called. Such tables lack part of the clones; where checked against another copy, unresolved V genes explain under half of the gap, and the rest is unexplained. This sample has about a million clones in its table, and about 74% of those were observed once. 1.5% of the sample rests with the top ten. Sequenced input: memory CD4+ T cells sorted from blood. Read against the paper, the sample's cell subset or site label means: CD45RA-negative fraction. The receptors shown here come from a man aged 18 to 30 in good health.

This clone was counted a few times. The gene calls are TRBV25-1 and TRBJ2-3; D remains ambiguous. Germline-derived CDR1 and CDR2 are MGHDK and SYGVNS. This CDR3 comprises 14 residues. V lost 6 bases and J 0 bases, leaving 10 bases between the germline ends. CDR3 coding DNA: TGTGCCAGCAGCCGAGACTTTAGCACAGATACGCAGTATTTT. Protein: CASSRDFSTDTQYF.

This clone was picked up one time. The chain couples TRBV30 to TRBJ2-3, with TRBD2 matching 8 bases. Trimming cost V 3 bases and J 2 bases; bases outside gene matches: 10. This CDR3 has 16 residues. CDR1 and CDR2 (germline): GTSNPN, SVGIG (reference sequence). The CDR3 reads CAWRGTGTRITDTQYF. The CDR3 DNA is TGTGCCTGGAGGGGGACCGGGACTAGAATCACAGATACGCAGTATTTT.

The chain couples TRBV6-1 to TRBJ1-1, with D unresolved. There are 11 residues in the CDR3. Deletions cut 9 bases from V and 3 bases from J, with 8 bases between. Looked up from germline, CDR1 is MNHNS and CDR2 is SASEGT. The CDR3 loop is CASLRDTEAFF. For the CDR3, the DNA is TGTGCCAGTCTCCGGGACACTGAAGCTTTCTTT.

V gene TRBV6-1 combines with J gene TRBJ2-4, with 8 bases matching TRBD2. Germline CDR1 reads MNHNS; CDR2 reads SASEGT. J gave up 2 bases and V 3 bases, and 6 bases lay outside the gene matches. This CDR3 region has 16 residues. The CDR3 DNA sequence: TGTGCCAGCAGTGAGAACGCGGGGGGCACCAAAAACATTCAGTACTTC. It codes for CASSENAGGTKNIQYF.

The rearrangement links TRBV10-3 to TRBJ2-1; 7 bases are shared with TRBD2. The V gene end was trimmed by 8 bases and the J gene end by 3 bases; junction bases not matched to a gene: 7. The CDR3 sequence is 14 residues long. CDR1 is ENHRY, CDR2 SYGVKD, per germline. CDR3 sequence (DNA): TGTGCCATCTCGGGAGGACGATTCTACAATGAGCAGTTCTTC. Protein sequence: CAISGGRFYNEQFF.

The V and J genes are TRBV9 and TRBJ2-3; D is possibly TRBD2 (6 bases). Germline V gene lookup returns CDR1 SGDLS and CDR2 YYNGEE. The CDR3 consists of 12 residues. Trimming took off 2 bases at V and 7 bases at J, with 8 bases between the two ends. CDR3 DNA sequence: TGTGCCAGCAGCGTCGGCGGGAATACGCAGTATTTT. It is translated as CASSVGGNTQYF.

In the case of this clone: Other nucleotide sequences from this sample produce the same CDR3. The chain joins TRBV6-6 to TRBJ1-1; D unclear. V was cut by 0 bases and J by 0 bases, with 5 bases left in between. This CDR3 is built from 14 residues. CDR1 and CDR2 from the germline V gene are MNHNY and SVGAGI (reference sequence). CDR3 loop: CASSYSSVNTEAFF. CDR3 sequence (DNA): TGTGCCAGCAGTTACTCGTCAGTGAACACTGAAGCTTTCTTT.

The rearrangement uses TRBV19 and TRBJ1-5; no clear D. V shed 3 bases and J shed 7 bases, with 10 bases lying between them. Germline assignment: CDR1 LNHDA and CDR2 SQIVND (reference sequence). The length of the CDR3 is 13 residues. CDR3 DNA sequence: TGTGCCAGTAGTATGGTAGGGTCCCAGCCCCAGCATTTT. Protein: CASSMVGSQPQHF. Drawing the rest from reference TRBV19 and TRBJ1-5, the complete variable domain is DGGITQSPKYLFRKEGQNVTLSCEQNLNHDAMYWYRQDPGQGLRLIYYSQIVNDFQKGDIAEGYSVSREKKESFPLTVTSAQKNPTAFYLCASSMVGSQPQHFGDGTRLSIL.